This T cell receptor (beta chain) was obtained from a study of T cell repertoires in cytomegalovirus infection. Whole-study context: Evidence of both CMV infection and a matching HLA type came from public TCR beta signatures. General study points: Dominating the ex vivo response were TCR beta clonotypes that were CMV-specific and HLA-C-restricted.

On this clonotype itself: Antigen: not known.

Germline V gene lookup returns CDR1 LNHDA and CDR2 SQIVND (reference sequence). V was cut by 10 bases and J by 0 bases, with 10 bases left in between. The CDR3 has 13 residues. A single record per CDR3 protein comes from TCRdb applying MiXCR to the reads. Altogether some 700,000 distinct CDR3 sequences are present, roughly a third being singletons, with the ten largest covering around a sixth. The J gene is TRBJ1-3, the V gene TRBV19, with D possibly being TRBD1 (5 bases). The sample in question was cultured PBMCs, obtained from culture after CMV antigen stimulation. The TCR sequence derives from a human donor in good health (CMV status not recorded). Some clones in this sample may be carry-over from other donors' samples. CDR3 sequence (DNA): TGTGCCACTGGGACTAGCTCTGGAAACACCATATATTTT. Amino acid sequence: CATGTSSGNTIYF.